The 12 T cell receptor beta chains listed next were all sequenced from one sample in a study of cytomegalovirus exposure and HLA in healthy donors. The PCR ran on 60 Vbeta and 13 Jbeta primers. Repertoires were generated with immunoSEQ multiplex PCR, while TCRdb's copy carries only in-frame clones and drops some. The sample contains 170,000 or so clones, about 86% of which appear only once. The sequenced material came from PBMCs. The source is a woman aged 18 to 35 in good health and CMV-seronegative.

This clone was detected a few times. The chain couples TRBV5-5 to TRBJ1-1, with D unclear. Deletions cut 4 bases from V and 9 bases from J, with 13 bases between. Germline V CDR1 and CDR2: SGHKS, YYEKEE (reference sequence). The CDR3 sequence is 12 residues long. DNA of the CDR3: TGTGCCAGCAGCCAATCGGGAGGGAAAGCTTTCTTT. This gives the protein CASSQSGGKAFF.

CDR3 loop: CASSIGQGAEQYF. DNA for the CDR3: TGTGCCAGTAGTATTGGACAGGGGGCCGAGCAGTACTTC. The rearrangement uses TRBV19 and TRBJ2-7; the match to TRBD1 covers 11 bases. Trimming removed 3 bases from V and 6 bases from J; junction bases left unmatched: 1. Looked up from germline, CDR1 is LNHDA and CDR2 is SQIVND (reference sequence). The CDR3 is 13 residues long. The whole variable domain, remainder taken from reference TRBV19 and TRBJ2-7, is DGGITQSPKYLFRKEGQNVTLSCEQNLNHDAMYWYRQDPGQGLRLIYYSQIVNDFQKGDIAEGYSVSREKKESFPLTVTSAQKNPTAFYLCASSIGQGAEQYFGPGTRLTVT.

V and J are TRBV18 and TRBJ2-7, with D maybe TRBD1 (5 bases). The CDR3 length is 13 residues. Trimming stripped 3 bases from V and 7 bases from J, with 13 bases between. CDR1 KGHSH and CDR2 LQKENI come from the germline V gene. This CDR3 reads CASSPRTLGEQYF. The CDR3 DNA reads TGTGCCAGCTCACCTAGGACATTAGGGGAGCAGTACTTC.

This clone was seen a handful of times. The rearrangement uses TRBV4-1 and TRBJ1-6; weak D call: TRBD1 (6 bases). The V and J ends lost 3 bases and 0 bases respectively, with 15 bases between them. Germline V lookup: CDR1 MGHRA, CDR2 YSYEKL. CDR3 length: 18 residues. The chain's CDR3 is CASSQAFTGSSYNSPLHF. CDR3 coding DNA: TGCGCCAGCAGCCAGGCGTTTACAGGGAGCTCCTATAATTCACCCCTCCACTTT.

This chain joins TRBV19 and TRBJ1-5; the D gene is possibly TRBD1 (5 bases). The V and J ends lost 8 bases and 7 bases respectively, with 18 bases between them. Germline-derived CDR1 and CDR2 are LNHDA and SQIVND (reference sequence). The CDR3 is made up of 14 amino acids. The CDR3 loop reads CASSNGGTRQPQHF. The CDR3 nucleotides read TGTGCCAGTTCTAACGGGGGGACTAGGCAGCCCCAGCATTTT. Full variable domain (remainder filled in from reference TRBV19 and TRBJ1-5): DGGITQSPKYLFRKEGQNVTLSCEQNLNHDAMYWYRQDPGQGLRLIYYSQIVNDFQKGDIAEGYSVSREKKESFPLTVTSAQKNPTAFYLCASSNGGTRQPQHFGDGTRLSIL.

This clone was counted a single time. The chain recombines TRBV27 with TRBJ1-6; D unclear. Between the trimmed V and J ends, which lost 3 bases and 4 bases, there was a span of 7 bases. The CDR3 consists of 14 residues. Germline CDR1 MNHEY, CDR2 SMNVEV (reference sequence). CDR3 loop: CASSLAGYNSPLHF. CDR3 bases: TGTGCCAGCAGTTTGGCGGGTTATAATTCACCCCTCCACTTT.

This chain links TRBV2 with TRBJ1-6, with D perhaps matching TRBD1 (5 bases). The germline V gene encodes CDR1 SNHLY and CDR2 FYNNEI. The CDR3 extends over 12 amino acids. V dropped 5 bases and J dropped 8 bases, with 7 bases sitting between them. CDR3 protein: CASSWGDSPLHF. In DNA form, the CDR3 reads TGTGCCAGCAGTTGGGGGGATTCACCCCTCCACTTT.

The chain joins TRBV18 to TRBJ1-1, with a tentative D call TRBD1 (5 bases). The V gene lost 5 bases and the J gene lost 2 bases, with 9 bases spanning the gap. This CDR3 contains 13 residues. Germline V gene data show CDR1 as KGHSH and CDR2 as LQKENI. The CDR3 loop is CASSGDLNTEAFF. CDR3 DNA sequence: TGTGCCAGCTCAGGGGACTTAAACACTGAAGCTTTCTTT.

This sequence joins TRBV5-4 and TRBJ1-5; D not certain. This CDR3 is built from 10 residues. Trimming pared 9 bases from V and 5 bases from J, leaving 6 bases between. CDR1 is SGHNT and CDR2 is YYREEE in the germline V gene (reference sequence). The CDR3 DNA sequence: TGTGCCATCGGTTATCAGCCCCAGCATTTT. Translating gives CAIGYQPQHF.

CDR3 residues: CATQPPEGLRHF. CDR3 nucleotides: TGTGCCACCCAACCCCCCGAGGGCCTCAGGCATTTT. The V and J genes are TRBV6-4 and TRBJ1-5, with D uncertain. The germline V and J ends were trimmed by 10 bases and 15 bases, with 22 bases remaining between them. The length of the CDR3 is 12 residues. Germline lookup yields CDR1 MRHNA and CDR2 SNTAGT.

This clone was seen just once. The chain uses TRBV2 and TRBJ1-1; 7 bases are a match to TRBD1. V lost 8 bases to trimming and J lost 2 bases; unmatched junction nucleotides: 8. The CDR3 covers 14 residues. Germline values: CDR1 SNHLY, CDR2 FYNNEI. The CDR3 here is CASERDRFNTEAFF. The CDR3 coding sequence is TGTGCCAGCGAAAGGGACAGATTTAACACTGAAGCTTTCTTT.

The chain uses TRBV7-9 and TRBJ2-7; perhaps TRBD2 as D (5 bases). CDR1 and CDR2 from the germline V gene are SEHNR and FQNEAQ (reference sequence). V dropped 0 bases and J dropped 6 bases, with 18 bases sitting between them. The CDR3 extends over 16 amino acids. CDR3 in DNA: TGTGCCAGCAGCTTAGCGTTAGGACTCGCGCCTTGCGAGCAGTACTTC. This translates into CASSLALGLAPCEQYF.